The 3 T cell receptor beta chains listed next were all sequenced from one sample in a study of vaccination effects on CD4 cells after COVID-19. These TCRs are of unknown antigen specificity. Sequenced by immunoSEQ multiplex PCR; TCRdb stores in-frame clones only, minus some. The table lists some 20,000 clones, more than 70% of them singletons, with around 10% in the top ten. In the ViraFEST assay, antigen-specific CD4+ clonotypes were identified by expansion after peptide-pool stimulation. When around nine days of culture had elapsed, CD4+ T cells were isolated. Participants were vaccinated with two doses of either the BNT162b2 or mRNA-1273 vaccine. Sequencing was performed on CD4+ T cells from PBMCs cultured with HCoV-229E spike peptides, taken after COVID-19 vaccination. Receptor source: a human donor who received a COVID-19 vaccine.

The chain has TRBV3-1 (or the pseudogene TRBV3-2) and TRBJ2-2; D may match TRBD1 or TRBD2 (6 bases each). Germline assignment: CDR1 LGHDT and CDR2 YNNKEL (reference sequence). This CDR3 is 17 amino acids long. V dropped 1 base and J dropped 6 bases, with 18 bases sitting between them. CDR3 amino acids: CASSQVRGTPPAGELFF. The CDR3 nucleotides are TGTGCCAGCAGCCAAGTACGCGGGACACCGCCTGCCGGGGAGCTGTTTTTT.

The rearrangement links TRBV15 to TRBJ1-5, with 8 nucleotides matching TRBD1. V was pared by 6 bases and J by 0 bases, with 7 bases of the junction left unmatched. Per the germline V gene, CDR1 is LNHNV and CDR2 is YYDKDF (reference sequence). CDR3 length: 16 amino acids. The CDR3 protein is CATSILDRASNQPQHF. DNA of the CDR3: TGTGCCACCAGTATTTTGGACAGGGCTAGCAATCAGCCCCAGCATTTT. Filled out from reference TRBV15 and TRBJ1-5, the complete variable domain reads DAMVIQNPRYQVTQFGKPVTLSCSQTLNHNVMYWYQQKSSQAPKLLFHYYDKDFNNEADTPDNFQSRRPNTSFCFLDIRSPGLGDTAMYLCATSILDRASNQPQHFGDGTRLSIL.

This chain joins TRBV15 and TRBJ2-5, with 8 bases aligning to TRBD2. J was trimmed by 5 bases and V by 2 bases; bases with no gene match: 4. This CDR3 has 14 amino acids. The germline V gene has CDR1 LNHNV and CDR2 YYDKDF (reference sequence). DNA for the CDR3: TGTGCCACCAGCAGAAGGTCTAGCGGGGAGACCCAGTACTTC. Residues: CATSRRSSGETQYF.